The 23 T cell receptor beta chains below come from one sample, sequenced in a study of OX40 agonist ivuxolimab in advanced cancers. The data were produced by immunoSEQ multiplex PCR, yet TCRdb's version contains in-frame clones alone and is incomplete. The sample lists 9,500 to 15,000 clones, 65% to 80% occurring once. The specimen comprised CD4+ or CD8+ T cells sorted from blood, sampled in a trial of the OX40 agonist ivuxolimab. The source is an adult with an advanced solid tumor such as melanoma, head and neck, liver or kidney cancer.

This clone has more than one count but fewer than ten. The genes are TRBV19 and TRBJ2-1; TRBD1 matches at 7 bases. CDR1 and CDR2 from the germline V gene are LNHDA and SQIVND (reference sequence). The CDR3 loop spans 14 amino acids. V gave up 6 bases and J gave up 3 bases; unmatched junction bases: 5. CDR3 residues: CASSDRVVYNEQFF. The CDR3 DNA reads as TGTGCCAGTAGCGACAGGGTAGTCTACAATGAGCAGTTCTTC.

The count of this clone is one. The CDR3 DNA is TGTGCCAGCAGTTGGTCCGGGGAGCTGTTTTTT. The encoded protein is CASSWSGELFF. This rearrangement joins TRBV27 to TRBJ2-2; no definite D call. The CDR3 has 11 amino acids. With 4 bases removed from V and 6 bases from J, the gap between germline ends came to 3 bases. Germline V gene data show CDR1 as MNHEY and CDR2 as SMNVEV (reference sequence).

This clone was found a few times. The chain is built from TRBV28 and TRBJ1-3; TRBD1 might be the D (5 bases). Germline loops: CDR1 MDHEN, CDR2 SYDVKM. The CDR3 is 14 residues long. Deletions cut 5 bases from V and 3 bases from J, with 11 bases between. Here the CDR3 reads CASSGGSVGNTIYF. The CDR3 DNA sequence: TGTGCCAGCAGTGGGGGGTCCGTTGGAAACACCATATATTTT.

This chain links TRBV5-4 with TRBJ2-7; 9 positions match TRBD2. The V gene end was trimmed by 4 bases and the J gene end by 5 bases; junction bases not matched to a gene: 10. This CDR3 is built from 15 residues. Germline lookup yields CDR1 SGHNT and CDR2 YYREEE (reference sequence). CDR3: CASSGLAGTVDEQYF. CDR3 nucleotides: TGTGCCAGCAGCGGCCTAGCGGGAACTGTCGACGAGCAGTACTTC.

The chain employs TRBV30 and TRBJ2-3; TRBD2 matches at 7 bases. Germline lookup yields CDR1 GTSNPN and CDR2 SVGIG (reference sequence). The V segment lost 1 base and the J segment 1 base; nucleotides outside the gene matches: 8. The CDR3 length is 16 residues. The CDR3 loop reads CAWSEGGSVGTDTQYF. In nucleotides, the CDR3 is TGTGCCTGGAGTGAGGGAGGGTCGGTGGGCACAGATACGCAGTATTTT. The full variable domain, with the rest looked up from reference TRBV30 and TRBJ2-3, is SQTIHQWPATLVQPVGSPLSLECTVEGTSNPNLYWYRQAAGRGLQLLFYSVGIGQISSEVPQNLSASRPQDRQFILSSKKLLLSDSGFYLCAWSEGGSVGTDTQYFGPGTRLTVL.

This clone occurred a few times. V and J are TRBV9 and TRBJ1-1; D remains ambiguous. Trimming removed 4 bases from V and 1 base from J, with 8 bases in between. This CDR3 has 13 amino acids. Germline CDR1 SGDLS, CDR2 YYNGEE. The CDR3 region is CASSSRQNTEAFF. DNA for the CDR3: TGTGCCAGCAGCAGCCGACAGAACACTGAAGCTTTCTTT.

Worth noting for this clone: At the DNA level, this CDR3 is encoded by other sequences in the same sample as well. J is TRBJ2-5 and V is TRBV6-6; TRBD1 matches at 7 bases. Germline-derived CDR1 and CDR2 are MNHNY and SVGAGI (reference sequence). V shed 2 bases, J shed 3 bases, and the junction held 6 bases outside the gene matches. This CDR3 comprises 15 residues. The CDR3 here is CASSYLGQKKETQYF. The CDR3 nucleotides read TGTGCCAGCAGTTACCTGGGACAGAAAAAAGAGACCCAGTACTTC.

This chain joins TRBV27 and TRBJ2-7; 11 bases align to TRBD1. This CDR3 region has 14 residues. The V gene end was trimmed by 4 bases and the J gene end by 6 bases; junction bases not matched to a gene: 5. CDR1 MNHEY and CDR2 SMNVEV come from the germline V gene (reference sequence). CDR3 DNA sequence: TGTGCCAGCAGTTCGGGACAGGGGGGACTCGAGCAGTACTTC. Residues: CASSSGQGGLEQYF.

CDR3 bases: TGCGCCAGCAGCTTGGCAGGTCCTCTCAATGAGCAGTTCTTC. This sequence encodes CASSLAGPLNEQFF. The chain combines TRBV5-1 with TRBJ2-1, with unresolved D. Germline lookup yields CDR1 SGHRS and CDR2 YFSETQ. Trimming cost V 0 bases and J 6 bases, with 10 bases left between them. CDR3 size: 14 residues.

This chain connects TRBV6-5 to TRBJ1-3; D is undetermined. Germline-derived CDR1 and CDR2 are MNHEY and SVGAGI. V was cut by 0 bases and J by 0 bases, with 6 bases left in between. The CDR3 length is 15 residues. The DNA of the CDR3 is TGTGCCAGCAGTTACTCGCACATCTCTGGAAACACCATATATTTT. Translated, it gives CASSYSHISGNTIYF.

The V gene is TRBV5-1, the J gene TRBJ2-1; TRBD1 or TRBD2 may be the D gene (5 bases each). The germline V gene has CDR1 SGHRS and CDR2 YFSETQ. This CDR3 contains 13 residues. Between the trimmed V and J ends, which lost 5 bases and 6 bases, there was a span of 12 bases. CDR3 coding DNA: TGCGCCAGCAGTGAGGGGCCCCCCAATGAGCAGTTCTTC. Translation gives CASSEGPPNEQFF.

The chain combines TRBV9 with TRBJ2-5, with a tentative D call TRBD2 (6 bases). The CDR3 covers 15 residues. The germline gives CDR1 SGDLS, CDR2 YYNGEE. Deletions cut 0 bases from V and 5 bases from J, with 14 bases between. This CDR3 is CASSVDSGATETQYF. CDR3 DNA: TGTGCCAGCAGCGTAGACTCGGGAGCAACCGAGACCCAGTACTTC. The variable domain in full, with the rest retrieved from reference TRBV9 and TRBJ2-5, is DSGVTQTPKHLITATGQRVTLRCSPRSGDLSVYWYQQSLDQGLQFLIQYYNGEERAKGNILERFSAQQFPDLHSELNLSSLELGDSALYFCASSVDSGATETQYFGPGTRLLVL.

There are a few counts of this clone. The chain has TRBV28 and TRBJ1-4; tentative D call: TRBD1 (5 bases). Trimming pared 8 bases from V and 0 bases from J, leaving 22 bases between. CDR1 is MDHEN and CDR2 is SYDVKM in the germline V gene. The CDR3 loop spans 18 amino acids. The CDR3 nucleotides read TGTGCCAGCCTGCCGAGGGGTCCTTCCCTTCCAACTAATGAAAAACTGTTTTTT. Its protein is CASLPRGPSLPTNEKLFF.

CDR3 protein: CASSPQGDRGWNNEQFF. In DNA form, the CDR3 reads TGTGCCAGCAGCCCACAAGGGGACAGGGGCTGGAACAATGAGCAGTTCTTC. The J gene is TRBJ2-1, the V gene TRBV9; 10 bases fit TRBD1. Germline-derived CDR1 and CDR2 are SGDLS and YYNGEE. V trimming: 4 bases; J trimming: 5 bases; junction bases outside the gene matches: 12. The CDR3 extends over 17 amino acids. Full variable domain (rest looked up from reference TRBV9 and TRBJ2-1): DSGVTQTPKHLITATGQRVTLRCSPRSGDLSVYWYQQSLDQGLQFLIQYYNGEERAKGNILERFSAQQFPDLHSELNLSSLELGDSALYFCASSPQGDRGWNNEQFFGPGTRLTVL.

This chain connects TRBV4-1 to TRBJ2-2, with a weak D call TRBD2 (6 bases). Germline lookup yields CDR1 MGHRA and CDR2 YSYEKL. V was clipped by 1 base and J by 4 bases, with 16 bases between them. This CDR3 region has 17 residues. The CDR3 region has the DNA TGCGCCAGCAGCCAAGGCGGGGCTGGGTTGAGCACCGGGGAGCTGTTTTTT. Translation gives CASSQGGAGLSTGELFF.

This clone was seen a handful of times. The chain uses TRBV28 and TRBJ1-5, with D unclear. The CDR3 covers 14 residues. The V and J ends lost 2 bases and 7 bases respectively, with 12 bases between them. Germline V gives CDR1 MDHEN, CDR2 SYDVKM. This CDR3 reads CASSLTALGQPQHF. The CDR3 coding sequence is TGTGCCAGCAGTTTAACCGCACTGGGGCAGCCCCAGCATTTT.

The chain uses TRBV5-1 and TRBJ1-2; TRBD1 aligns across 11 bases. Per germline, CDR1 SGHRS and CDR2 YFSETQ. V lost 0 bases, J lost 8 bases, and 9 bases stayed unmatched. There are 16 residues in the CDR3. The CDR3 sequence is CASSLVGQGALRGYTF. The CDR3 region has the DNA TGCGCCAGCAGCTTGGTTGGACAGGGGGCTTTAAGAGGCTACACCTTC.

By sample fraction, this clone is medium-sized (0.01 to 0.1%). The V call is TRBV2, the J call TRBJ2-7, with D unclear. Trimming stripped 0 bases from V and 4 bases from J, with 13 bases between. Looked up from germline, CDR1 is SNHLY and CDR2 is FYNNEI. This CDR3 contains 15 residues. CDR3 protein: CASSEAQAALYEQYF. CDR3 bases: TGTGCCAGCAGTGAAGCGCAGGCCGCCCTTTACGAGCAGTACTTC.

The CDR3 bases are TGTGCCAGCAGTGAAGCGCGTGGCTCTGAAGCTTTCTTT. As protein: CASSEARGSEAFF. This chain joins TRBV2 and TRBJ1-1; D is ambiguous. Per germline, CDR1 SNHLY and CDR2 FYNNEI. Trimming shortened V by 0 bases and J by 6 bases, and 8 bases separated the two germline ends. CDR3 length: 13 amino acids.

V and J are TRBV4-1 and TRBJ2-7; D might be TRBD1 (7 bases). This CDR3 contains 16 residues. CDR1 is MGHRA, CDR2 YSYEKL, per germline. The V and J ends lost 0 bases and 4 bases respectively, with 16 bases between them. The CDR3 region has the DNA TGCGCCAGCAGCCAAGATGGGGGGACAGCCGTGTACGAGCAGTACTTC. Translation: CASSQDGGTAVYEQYF.

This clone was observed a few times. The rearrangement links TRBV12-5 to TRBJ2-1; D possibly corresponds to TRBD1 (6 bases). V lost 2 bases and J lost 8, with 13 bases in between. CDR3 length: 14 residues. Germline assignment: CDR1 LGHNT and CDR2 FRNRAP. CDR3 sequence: CASGLSQGFDEQFF. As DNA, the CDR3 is TGTGCTAGTGGTTTGTCTCAGGGGTTCGATGAGCAGTTCTTC.

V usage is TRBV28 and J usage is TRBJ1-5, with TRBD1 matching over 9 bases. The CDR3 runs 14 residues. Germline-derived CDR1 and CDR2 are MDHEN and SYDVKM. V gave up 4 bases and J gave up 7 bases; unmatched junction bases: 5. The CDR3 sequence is CASSWGQGNQPQHF. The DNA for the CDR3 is TGTGCCAGCAGTTGGGGACAGGGAAACCAGCCCCAGCATTTT. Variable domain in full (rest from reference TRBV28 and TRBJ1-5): DVKVTQSSRYLVKRTGEKVFLECVQDMDHENMFWYRQDPGLGLRLIYFSYDVKMKEKGDIPEGYSVSREKKERFSLILESASTNQTSMYLCASSWGQGNQPQHFGDGTRLSIL.

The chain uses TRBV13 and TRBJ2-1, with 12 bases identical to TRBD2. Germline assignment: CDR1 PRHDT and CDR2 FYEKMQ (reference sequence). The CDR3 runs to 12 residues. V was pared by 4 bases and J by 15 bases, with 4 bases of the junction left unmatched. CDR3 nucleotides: TGTGCCAGCAGCTCTAGCGGGGGGGACATGTTCTTC. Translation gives CASSSSGGDMFF.